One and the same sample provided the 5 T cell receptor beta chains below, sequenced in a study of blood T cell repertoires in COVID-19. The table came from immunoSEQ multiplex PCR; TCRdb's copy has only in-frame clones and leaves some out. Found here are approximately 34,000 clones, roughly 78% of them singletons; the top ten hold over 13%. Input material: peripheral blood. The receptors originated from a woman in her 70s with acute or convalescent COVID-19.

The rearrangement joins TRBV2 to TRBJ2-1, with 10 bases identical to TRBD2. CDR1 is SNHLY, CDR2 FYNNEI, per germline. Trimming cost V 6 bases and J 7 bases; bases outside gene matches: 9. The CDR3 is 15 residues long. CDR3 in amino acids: CASRATSGNKNEQFF. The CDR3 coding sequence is TGTGCCAGCAGAGCCACTAGCGGGAATAAGAATGAGCAGTTCTTC.

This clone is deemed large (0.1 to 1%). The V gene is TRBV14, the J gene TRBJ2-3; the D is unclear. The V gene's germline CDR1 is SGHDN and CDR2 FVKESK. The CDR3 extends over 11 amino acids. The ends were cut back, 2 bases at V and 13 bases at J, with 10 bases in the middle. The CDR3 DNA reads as TGTGCCAGCAGCCAACGAGGTAAAAAGTATTTT. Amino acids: CASSQRGKKYF.

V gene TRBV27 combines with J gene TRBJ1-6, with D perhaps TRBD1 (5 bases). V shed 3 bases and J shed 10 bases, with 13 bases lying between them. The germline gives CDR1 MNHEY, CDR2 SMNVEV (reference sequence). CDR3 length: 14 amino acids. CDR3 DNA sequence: TGTGCCAGCAGTTTGCAGGGTATCGGATCACCCCTCCACTTT. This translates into CASSLQGIGSPLHF.

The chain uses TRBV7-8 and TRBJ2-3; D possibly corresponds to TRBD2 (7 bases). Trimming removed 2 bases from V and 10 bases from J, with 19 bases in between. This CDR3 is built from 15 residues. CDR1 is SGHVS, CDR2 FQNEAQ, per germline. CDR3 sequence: CASSLLGGGGSAQYF. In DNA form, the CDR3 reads TGTGCCAGCAGCTTATTGGGGGGAGGGGGATCGGCGCAGTATTTT.

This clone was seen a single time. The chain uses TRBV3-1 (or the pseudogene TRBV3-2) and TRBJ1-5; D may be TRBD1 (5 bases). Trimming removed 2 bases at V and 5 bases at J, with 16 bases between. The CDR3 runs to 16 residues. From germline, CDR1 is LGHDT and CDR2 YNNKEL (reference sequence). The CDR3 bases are TGTGCCAGCAGCCAATCCCCCGGGACTTCGGATCAGCCCCAGCATTTT. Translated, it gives CASSQSPGTSDQPQHF.